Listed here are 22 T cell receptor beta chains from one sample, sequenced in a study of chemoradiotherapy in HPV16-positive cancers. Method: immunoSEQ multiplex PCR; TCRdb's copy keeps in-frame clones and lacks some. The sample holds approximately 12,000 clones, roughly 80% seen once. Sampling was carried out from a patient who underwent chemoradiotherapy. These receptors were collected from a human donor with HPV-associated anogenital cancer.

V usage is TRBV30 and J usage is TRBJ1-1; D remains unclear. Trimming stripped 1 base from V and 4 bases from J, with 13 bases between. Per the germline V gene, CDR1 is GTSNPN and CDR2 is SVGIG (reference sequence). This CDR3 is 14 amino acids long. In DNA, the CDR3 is TGTGCCTGGAGTGGAGAGGGAGGTCTCACTGAAGCTTTCTTT. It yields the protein CAWSGEGGLTEAFF.

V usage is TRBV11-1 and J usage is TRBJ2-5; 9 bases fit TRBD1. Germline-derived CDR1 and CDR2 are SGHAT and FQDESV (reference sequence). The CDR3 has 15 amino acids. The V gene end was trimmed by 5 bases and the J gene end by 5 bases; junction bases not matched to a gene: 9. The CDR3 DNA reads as TGTGCCAGCAGCGGGACAGGGAAGGCGGGTGAGACCCAGTACTTC. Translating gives CASSGTGKAGETQYF.

CDR3 DNA sequence: TGTGCCAGCAGCTCAGAAGGGACTAGCGTCTATGGGGATACGCAGTATTTT. It is translated as CASSSEGTSVYGDTQYF. The rearrangement uses TRBV7-2 and TRBJ2-3; 10 nucleotides agree with TRBD2. The V gene's germline CDR1 is SGHTA and CDR2 FQGNSA. The CDR3 contains 17 residues. Trimming removed 4 bases from V and 6 bases from J; junction bases left unmatched: 13.

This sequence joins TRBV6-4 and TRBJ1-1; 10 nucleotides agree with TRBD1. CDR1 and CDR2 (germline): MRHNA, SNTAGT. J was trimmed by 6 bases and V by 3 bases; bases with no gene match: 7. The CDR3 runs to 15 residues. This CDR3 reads CASSDPGQGISEAFF. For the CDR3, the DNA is TGTGCCAGCAGTGATCCGGGACAGGGGATTTCTGAAGCTTTCTTT.

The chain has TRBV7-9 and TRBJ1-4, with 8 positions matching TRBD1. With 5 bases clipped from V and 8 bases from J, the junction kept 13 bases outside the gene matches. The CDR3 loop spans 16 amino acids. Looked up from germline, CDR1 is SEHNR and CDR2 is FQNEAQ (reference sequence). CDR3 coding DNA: TGTGCCAGCAGCCTTAGTGGGGGACAGGTTTACGAAAAACTGTTTTTT. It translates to CASSLSGGQVYEKLFF.

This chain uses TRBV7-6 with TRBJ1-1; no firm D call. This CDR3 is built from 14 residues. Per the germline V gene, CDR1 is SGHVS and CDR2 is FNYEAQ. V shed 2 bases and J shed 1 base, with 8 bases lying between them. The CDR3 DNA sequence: TGTGCCAGCAGCTTAAATGGCGAGAACACTGAAGCTTTCTTT. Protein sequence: CASSLNGENTEAFF.

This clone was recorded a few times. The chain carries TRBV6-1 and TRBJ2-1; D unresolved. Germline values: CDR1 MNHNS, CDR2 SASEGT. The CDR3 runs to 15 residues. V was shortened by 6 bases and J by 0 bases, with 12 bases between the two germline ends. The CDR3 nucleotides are TGTGCCAGCAGAAGGGCAGCAGGCTCCTACAATGAGCAGTTCTTC. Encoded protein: CASRRAAGSYNEQFF.

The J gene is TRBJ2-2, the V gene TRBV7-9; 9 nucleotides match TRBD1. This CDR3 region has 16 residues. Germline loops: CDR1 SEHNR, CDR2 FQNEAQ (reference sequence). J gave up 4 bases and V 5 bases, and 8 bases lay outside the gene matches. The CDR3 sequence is CASSELGQGGTGELFF. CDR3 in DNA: TGTGCCAGCAGCGAATTGGGACAGGGAGGCACCGGGGAGCTGTTTTTT.

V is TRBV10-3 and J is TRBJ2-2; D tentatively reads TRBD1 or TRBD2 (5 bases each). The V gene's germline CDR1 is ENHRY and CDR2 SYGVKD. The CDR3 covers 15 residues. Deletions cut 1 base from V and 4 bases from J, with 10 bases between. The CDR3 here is CAISEWVGPTGELFF. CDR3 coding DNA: TGTGCCATCAGTGAGTGGGTGGGACCCACCGGGGAGCTGTTTTTT.

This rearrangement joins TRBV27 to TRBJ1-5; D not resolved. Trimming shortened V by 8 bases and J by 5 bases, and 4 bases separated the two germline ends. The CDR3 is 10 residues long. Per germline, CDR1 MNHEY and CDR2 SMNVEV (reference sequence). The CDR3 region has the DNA TGTGCCAGCCCCTATCAGCCCCAGCATTTT. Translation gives CASPYQPQHF.

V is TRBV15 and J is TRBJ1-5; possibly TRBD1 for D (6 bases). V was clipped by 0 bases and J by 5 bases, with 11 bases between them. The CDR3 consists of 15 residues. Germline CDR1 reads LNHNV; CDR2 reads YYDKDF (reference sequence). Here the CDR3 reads CATSRDRTGHQPQHF. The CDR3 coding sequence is TGTGCCACCAGCAGAGATCGAACAGGGCATCAGCCCCAGCATTTT. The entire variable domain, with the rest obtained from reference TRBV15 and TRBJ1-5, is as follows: DAMVIQNPRYQVTQFGKPVTLSCSQTLNHNVMYWYQQKSSQAPKLLFHYYDKDFNNEADTPDNFQSRRPNTSFCFLDIRSPGLGDTAMYLCATSRDRTGHQPQHFGDGTRLSIL.

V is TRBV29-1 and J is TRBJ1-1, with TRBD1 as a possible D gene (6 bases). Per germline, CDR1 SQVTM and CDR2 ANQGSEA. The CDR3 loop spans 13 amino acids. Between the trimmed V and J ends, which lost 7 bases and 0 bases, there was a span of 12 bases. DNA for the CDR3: TGCAGCGCACAGGGATCCATGAACACTGAAGCTTTCTTT. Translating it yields CSAQGSMNTEAFF.

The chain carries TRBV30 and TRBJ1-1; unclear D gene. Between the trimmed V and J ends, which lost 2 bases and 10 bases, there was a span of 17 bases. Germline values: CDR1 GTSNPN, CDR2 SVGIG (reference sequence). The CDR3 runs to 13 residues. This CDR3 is CAWSPLAGEAAFF. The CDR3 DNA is TGTGCCTGGAGTCCCCTAGCCGGAGAGGCAGCTTTCTTT.

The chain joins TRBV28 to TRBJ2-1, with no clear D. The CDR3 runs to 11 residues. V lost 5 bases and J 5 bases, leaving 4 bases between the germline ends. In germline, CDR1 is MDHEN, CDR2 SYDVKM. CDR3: CASSGNNEQFF. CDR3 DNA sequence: TGTGCCAGCAGTGGAAACAATGAGCAGTTCTTC.

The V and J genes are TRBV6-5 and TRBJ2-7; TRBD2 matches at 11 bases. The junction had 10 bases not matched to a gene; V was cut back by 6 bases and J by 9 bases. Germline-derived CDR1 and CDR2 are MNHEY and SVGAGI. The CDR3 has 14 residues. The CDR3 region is CASRPGLAVHRQYF. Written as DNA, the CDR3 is TGTGCCAGCAGACCGGGACTAGCGGTCCACCGGCAGTACTTC.

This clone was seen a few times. The CDR3 sequence is CASSRLQAGHEKLFF. CDR3 bases: TGTGCCAGCAGTCGCCTACAGGCCGGGCATGAAAAACTGTTTTTT. The J gene is TRBJ1-4, the V gene TRBV6-1; D possibly corresponds to TRBD1 (5 bases). The V end was cut by 5 bases, the J end by 6 bases, with 16 bases between. Germline loops: CDR1 MNHNS, CDR2 SASEGT. The length of the CDR3 is 15 residues.

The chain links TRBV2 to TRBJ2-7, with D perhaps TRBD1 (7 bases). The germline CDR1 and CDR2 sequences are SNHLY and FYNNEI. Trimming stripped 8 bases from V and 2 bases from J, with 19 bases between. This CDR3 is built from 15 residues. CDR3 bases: TGTGCCAGCGCCGACGGCGGCAGGGGGGCCTACGAGCAGTACTTC. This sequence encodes CASADGGRGAYEQYF.

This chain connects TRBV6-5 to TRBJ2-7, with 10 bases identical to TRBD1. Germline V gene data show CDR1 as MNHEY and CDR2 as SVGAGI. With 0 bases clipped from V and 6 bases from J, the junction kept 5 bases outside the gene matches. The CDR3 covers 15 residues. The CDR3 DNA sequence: TGTGCCAGCAGTTACTCCGGGACAGGGGTTGGCGAGCAGTACTTC. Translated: CASSYSGTGVGEQYF.

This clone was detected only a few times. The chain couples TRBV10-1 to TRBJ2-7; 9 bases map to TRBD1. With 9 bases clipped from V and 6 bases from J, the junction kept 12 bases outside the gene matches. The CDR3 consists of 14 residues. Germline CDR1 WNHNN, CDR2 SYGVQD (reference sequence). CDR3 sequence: CARSGRTGVTEQYF. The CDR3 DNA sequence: TGCGCCAGGTCTGGCCGGACAGGGGTGACCGAGCAGTACTTC.

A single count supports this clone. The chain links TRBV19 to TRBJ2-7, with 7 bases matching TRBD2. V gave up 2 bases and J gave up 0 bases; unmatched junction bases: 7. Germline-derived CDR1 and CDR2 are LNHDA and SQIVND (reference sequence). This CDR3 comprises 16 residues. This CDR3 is CASSIPGRGSSYEQYF. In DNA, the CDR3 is TGTGCCAGTAGTATACCGGGGCGCGGGAGCTCCTACGAGCAGTACTTC.

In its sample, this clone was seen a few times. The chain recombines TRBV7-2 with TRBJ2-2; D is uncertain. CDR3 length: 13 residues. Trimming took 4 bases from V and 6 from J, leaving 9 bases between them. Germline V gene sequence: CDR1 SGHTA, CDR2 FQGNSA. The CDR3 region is CASSSNRAGELFF. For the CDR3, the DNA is TGTGCCAGCAGCTCGAACAGAGCCGGGGAGCTGTTTTTT.

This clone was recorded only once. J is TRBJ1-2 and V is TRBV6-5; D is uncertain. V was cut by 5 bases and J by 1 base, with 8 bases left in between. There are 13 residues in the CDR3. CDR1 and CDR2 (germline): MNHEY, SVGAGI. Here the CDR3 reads CASSIYVNYGYTF. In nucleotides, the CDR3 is TGTGCCAGCAGTATTTATGTTAACTATGGCTACACCTTC.